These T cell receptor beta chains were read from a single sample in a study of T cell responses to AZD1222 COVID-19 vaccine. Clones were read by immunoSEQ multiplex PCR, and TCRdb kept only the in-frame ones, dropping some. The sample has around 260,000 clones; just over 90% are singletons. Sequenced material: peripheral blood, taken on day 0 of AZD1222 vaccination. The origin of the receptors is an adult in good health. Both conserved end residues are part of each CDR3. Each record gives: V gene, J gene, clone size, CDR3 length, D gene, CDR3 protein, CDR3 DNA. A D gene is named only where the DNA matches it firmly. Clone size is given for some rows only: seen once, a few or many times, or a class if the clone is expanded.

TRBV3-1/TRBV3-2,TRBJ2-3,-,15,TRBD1,CASSQRGGPLDTQYF,TGTGCCAGCAGCCAAAGAGGGGGCCCCCTGGATACGCAGTATTTT
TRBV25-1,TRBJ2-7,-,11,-,CASSEYHEQYF,TGTGCCAGCAGTGAATATCACGAGCAGTACTTC
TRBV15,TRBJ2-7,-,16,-,CATSRVGAGRTYEQYF,TGTGCCACCAGCAGAGTTGGGGCAGGGAGGACCTACGAGCAGTACTTC
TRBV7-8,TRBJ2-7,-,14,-,CASSGTARSYEQYF,TGTGCCAGCAGCGGGACTGCACGATCCTACGAGCAGTACTTC
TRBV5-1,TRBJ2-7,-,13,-,CASSLGKGHEQYF,TGCGCCAGCAGCTTGGGTAAAGGGCACGAGCAGTACTTC
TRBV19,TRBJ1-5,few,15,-,CASSIAAIRNQPQHF,TGTGCCAGTAGTATAGCCGCGATCCGCAATCAGCCCCAGCATTTT
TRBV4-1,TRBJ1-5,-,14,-,CASSVYRENQPQHF,TGCGCCAGCAGCGTGTACAGGGAAAATCAGCCCCAGCATTTT
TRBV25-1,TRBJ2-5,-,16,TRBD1,CASRALGQGGQETQYF,TGTGCCAGCAGAGCACTCGGACAGGGGGGACAAGAGACCCAGTACTTC
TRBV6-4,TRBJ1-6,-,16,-,CASRATTLSQDSPLHF,TGTGCCAGCAGGGCTACAACACTTAGCCAGGATTCACCCCTCCACTTT
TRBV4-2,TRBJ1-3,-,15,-,CASSQGARDEDTIYF,TGTGCCAGCAGCCAAGGAGCCAGGGACGAGGACACCATATATTTT
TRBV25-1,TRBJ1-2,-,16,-,CASSEGSRWSNYGYTF,TGTGCCAGCAGTGAAGGGAGCAGGTGGTCGAACTATGGCTACACCTTC
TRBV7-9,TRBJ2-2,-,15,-,CASSLALGNTGELFF,TGTGCCAGCAGCTTAGCTCTGGGGAACACCGGGGAGCTGTTTTTT
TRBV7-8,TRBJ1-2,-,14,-,CASSSRTENYGYTF,TGTGCCAGCAGCTCGAGGACGGAGAACTATGGCTACACCTTC
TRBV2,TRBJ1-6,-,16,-,CASSGRGGRIGSPLHF,TGTGCCAGCAGTGGGCGAGGGGGGAGGATTGGATCACCCCTCCACTTT
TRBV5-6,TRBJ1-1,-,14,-,CASSQGLLNTEAFF,TGTGCCAGCAGCCAGGGACTTTTGAACACTGAAGCTTTCTTT
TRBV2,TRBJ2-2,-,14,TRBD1,CASSMDRWDGELFF,TGTGCCAGCAGCATGGACAGGTGGGACGGGGAGCTGTTTTTT
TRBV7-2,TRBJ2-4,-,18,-,CASSLIQGGPLAKNIQYF,TGTGCCAGCAGCTTAATCCAGGGAGGACCACTAGCCAAAAACATTCAGTACTTC
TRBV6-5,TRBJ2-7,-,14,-,CASSYDADSYEQYF,TGTGCCAGCAGTTACGACGCTGACTCCTACGAGCAGTACTTC
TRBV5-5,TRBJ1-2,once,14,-,CASSLSGTLDGYTF,TGTGCCAGCAGCCTATCCGGGACGCTGGATGGCTACACCTTC
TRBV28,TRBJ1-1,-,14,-,CASSLVLTNTEAFF,TGTGCCAGCAGTTTAGTACTTACGAACACTGAAGCTTTCTTT
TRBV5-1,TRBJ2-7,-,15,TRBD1,CASSQRTGLSYEQYF,TGCGCCAGCAGCCAGCGGACAGGCCTTTCCTACGAGCAGTACTTC
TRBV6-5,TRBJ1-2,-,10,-,CATRQGGYTF,TGTGCCACCCGTCAGGGTGGCTACACCTTC
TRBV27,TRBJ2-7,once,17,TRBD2,CASWVDGWLAGVAEQYF,TGTGCCAGCTGGGTAGACGGTTGGCTAGCGGGAGTAGCCGAGCAGTACTTC
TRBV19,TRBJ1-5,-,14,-,CASTRSYSNQPQHF,TGTGCCAGTACCCGGAGCTATAGCAATCAGCCCCAGCATTTT
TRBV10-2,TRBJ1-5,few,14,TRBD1,CASSEAGGGQPQHF,TGCGCCAGCAGTGAAGCAGGGGGCGGGCAGCCCCAGCATTTT
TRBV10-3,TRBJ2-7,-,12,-,CAISESGYEQYF,TGTGCCATCAGTGAGTCAGGGTACGAGCAGTACTTC
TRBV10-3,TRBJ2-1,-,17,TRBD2,CAISEGGTSGSHNEQFF,TGTGCCATCAGTGAGGGAGGGACTAGCGGGAGCCACAATGAGCAGTTCTTC
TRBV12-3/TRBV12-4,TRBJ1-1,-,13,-,CASRGRWGTEAFF,TGTGCCAGCAGGGGGAGGTGGGGAACTGAAGCTTTCTTT
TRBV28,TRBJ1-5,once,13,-,CASSHLSNQPQHF,TGTGCCAGCAGCCACCTTAGCAATCAGCCCCAGCATTTT
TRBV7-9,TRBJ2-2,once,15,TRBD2,CASSFSGTNTGELFF,TGTGCCAGCAGCTTTAGCGGGACGAACACCGGGGAGCTGTTTTTT
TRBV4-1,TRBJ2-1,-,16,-,CASSPPGRSVHNEQFF,TGCGCCAGCAGCCCTCCGGGGAGGTCGGTCCACAATGAGCAGTTCTTC
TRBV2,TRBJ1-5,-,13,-,CASKGQNNQPQHF,TGTGCCAGCAAAGGACAGAACAATCAGCCCCAGCATTTT
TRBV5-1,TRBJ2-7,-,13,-,CASSLVGPYEQYF,TGCGCCAGCAGCTTGGTCGGGCCCTACGAGCAGTACTTC
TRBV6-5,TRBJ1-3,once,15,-,CASNLGGTSGNTIYF,TGTGCCAGCAATCTTGGGGGCACCTCTGGAAACACCATATATTTT
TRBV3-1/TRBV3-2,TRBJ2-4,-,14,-,CASSQGGKENIQYF,TGTGCCAGCAGCCAAGGGGGTAAGGAAAACATTCAGTACTTC
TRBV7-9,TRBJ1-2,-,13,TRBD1,CASSRQGVYGYTF,TGTGCCAGCAGCCGACAGGGTGTCTATGGCTACACCTTC
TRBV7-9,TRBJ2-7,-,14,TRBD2,CASSPRLAGAVQYF,TGTGCCAGCAGCCCTAGACTAGCGGGGGCGGTACAGTACTTC
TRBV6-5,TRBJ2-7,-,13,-,CASSLGAYYEQYF,TGTGCCAGCAGTCTAGGGGCCTATTACGAGCAGTACTTC
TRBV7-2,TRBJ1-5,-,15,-,CASSLAGGGNQPQHF,TGTGCCAGCAGCTTAGCAGGGGGGGGCAATCAGCCCCAGCATTTT
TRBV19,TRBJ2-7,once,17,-,CASSIGGTAGLSYEQYF,TGTGCCAGTAGTATAGGGGGAACGGCGGGGCTATCCTACGAGCAGTACTTC
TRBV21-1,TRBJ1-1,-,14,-,CASSKKGRYTEAFF,TGTGCCAGCAGCAAAAAGGGGCGTTACACTGAAGCTTTCTTT
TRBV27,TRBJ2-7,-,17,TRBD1,CASSLTPTGPYSYEQYF,TGTGCCAGCAGTCTTACCCCGACAGGGCCCTACTCCTACGAGCAGTACTTC
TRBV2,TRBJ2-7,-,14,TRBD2,CASGETSGSHEQYF,TGTGCCAGTGGAGAGACTAGCGGGAGTCACGAGCAGTACTTC
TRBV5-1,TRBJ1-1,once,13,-,CASSLSSGTEAFF,TGCGCCAGCAGCTTAAGTAGTGGTACTGAAGCTTTCTTT
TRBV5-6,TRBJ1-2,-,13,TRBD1,CASSPGTGGSYTF,TGTGCCAGCAGCCCCGGGACAGGGGGGAGCTACACCTTC
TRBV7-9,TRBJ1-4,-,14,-,CASSFSGQLEKLFF,TGTGCCAGCAGCTTCTCTGGACAGCTCGAAAAACTGTTTTTT
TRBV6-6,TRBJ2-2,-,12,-,CASSYGSGELFF,TGTGCCAGCAGTTACGGGTCCGGGGAGCTGTTTTTT
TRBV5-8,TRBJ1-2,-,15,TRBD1,CASSPQDREGYGYTF,TGTGCCAGCAGCCCTCAGGACAGGGAGGGGTATGGCTACACCTTC
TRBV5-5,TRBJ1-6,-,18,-,CASSLRHLKGTNNSPLHF,TGTGCCAGCAGCTTGAGGCATCTTAAAGGGACCAATAATTCACCCCTCCACTTT
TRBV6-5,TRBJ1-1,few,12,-,CASRAGDTEAFF,TGTGCCAGCAGGGCAGGGGACACTGAAGCTTTCTTT
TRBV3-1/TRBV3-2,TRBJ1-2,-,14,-,CASSPIGRSGGYTF,TGTGCCAGCAGCCCCATCGGTCGGTCGGGTGGCTACACCTTC
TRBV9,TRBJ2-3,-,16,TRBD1,CASSAYLRGPTDTQYF,TGTGCCAGCAGCGCGTACCTCAGGGGGCCCACAGATACGCAGTATTTT
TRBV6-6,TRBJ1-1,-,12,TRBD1,CASRTEGARAFF,TGTGCCAGCAGGACCGAGGGGGCCCGAGCTTTCTTT
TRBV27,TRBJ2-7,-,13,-,CASSLSRAGEQYF,TGTGCCAGCAGTTTATCCAGGGCAGGCGAGCAGTACTTC
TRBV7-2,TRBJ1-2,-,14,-,CASSPGGIRYGYTF,TGTGCCAGCAGCCCCGGAGGGATCCGCTATGGCTACACCTTC
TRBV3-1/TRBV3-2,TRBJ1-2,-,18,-,CASSQNGGAQDPNYGYTF,TGTGCCAGCAGCCAAAATGGTGGGGCGCAGGACCCTAACTATGGCTACACCTTC
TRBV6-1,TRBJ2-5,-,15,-,CASSEARGLQETQYF,TGTGCCAGCAGTGAAGCAAGAGGACTTCAAGAGACCCAGTACTTC
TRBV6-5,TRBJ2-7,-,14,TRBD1,CASSSTGNSYEQYF,TGTGCCAGCAGTTCGACAGGGAATTCCTACGAGCAGTACTTC